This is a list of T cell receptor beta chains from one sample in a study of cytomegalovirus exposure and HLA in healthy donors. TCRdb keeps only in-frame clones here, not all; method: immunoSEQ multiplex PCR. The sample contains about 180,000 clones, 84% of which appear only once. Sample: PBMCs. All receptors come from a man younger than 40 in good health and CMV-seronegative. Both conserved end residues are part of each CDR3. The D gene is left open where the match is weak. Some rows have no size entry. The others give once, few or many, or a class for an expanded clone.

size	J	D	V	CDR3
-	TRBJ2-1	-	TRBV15	CATSSMHKQGSSYNEQFF
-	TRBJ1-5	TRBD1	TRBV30	CAWSNTGGRNQPQHF
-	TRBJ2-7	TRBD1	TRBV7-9	CASSYPGQGATEQYF
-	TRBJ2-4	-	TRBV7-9	CASSSPTRGNIQYF
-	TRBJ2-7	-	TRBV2	CASSYSYEQYF
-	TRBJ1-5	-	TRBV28	CASSPGTPRINQPQHF
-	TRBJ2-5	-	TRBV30	CAWSPRASWAQYF
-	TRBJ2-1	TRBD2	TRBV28	CASVKRGYNEQFF
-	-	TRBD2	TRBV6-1	CASSARAGGSYEQYF
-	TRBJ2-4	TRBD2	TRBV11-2	CASSSTVAGKAKNIQYF
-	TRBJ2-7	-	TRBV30	CAWSISAGNSYEQYF
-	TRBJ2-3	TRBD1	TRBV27	CASTYGTGGADTQYF
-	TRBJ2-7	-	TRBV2	CASSEWEGGQHEQYF
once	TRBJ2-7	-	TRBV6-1	CASSAGKGPYEQYF
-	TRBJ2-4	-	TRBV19	CATEQGTKNIQYF